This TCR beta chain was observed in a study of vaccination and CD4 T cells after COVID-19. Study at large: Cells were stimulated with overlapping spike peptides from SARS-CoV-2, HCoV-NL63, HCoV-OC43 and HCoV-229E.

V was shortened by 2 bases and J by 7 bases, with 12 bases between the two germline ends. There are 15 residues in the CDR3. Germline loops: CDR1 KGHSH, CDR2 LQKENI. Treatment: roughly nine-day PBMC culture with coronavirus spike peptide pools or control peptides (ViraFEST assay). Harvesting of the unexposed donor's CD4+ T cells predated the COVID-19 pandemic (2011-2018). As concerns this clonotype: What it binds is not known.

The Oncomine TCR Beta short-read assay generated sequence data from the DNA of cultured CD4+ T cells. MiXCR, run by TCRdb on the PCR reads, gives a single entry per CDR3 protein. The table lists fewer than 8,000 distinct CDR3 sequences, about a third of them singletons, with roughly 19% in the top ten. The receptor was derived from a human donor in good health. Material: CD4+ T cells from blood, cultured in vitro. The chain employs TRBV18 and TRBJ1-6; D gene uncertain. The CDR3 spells CASSPSEGSNSPLHF. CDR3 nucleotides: TGTGCCAGCTCACCATCGGAGGGTTCGAATTCACCCCTCCACTTT. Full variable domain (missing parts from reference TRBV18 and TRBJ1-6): NAGVMQNPRHLVRRRGQEARLRCSPMKGHSHVYWYRQLPEEGLKFMVYLQKENIIDESGMPKERFSAEFPKEGPSILRIQQVVRGDSAAYFCASSPSEGSNSPLHFGNGTRLTVT.